The 28 T cell receptor beta chains below come from one sample, sequenced in a study of control samples from healthy donors and cancer patients. Clones were read by immunoSEQ multiplex PCR, and TCRdb kept only the in-frame ones, dropping some. The sample has about 130,000 clones, 90% to 95% seen once. The sample consisted of PBMCs. These receptors all come from a man between 60 and 70 years old with colorectal cancer.

The CDR3 reads CASCSGSSYEQYF. The CDR3 DNA follows: TGTGCCAGCTGTTCCGGGAGTTCCTACGAGCAGTACTTC. V is TRBV18 and J is TRBJ2-7; tentatively, D is TRBD2 (6 bases). With 7 bases removed from V and 1 base from J, the gap between germline ends came to 11 bases. This CDR3 is 13 amino acids long. Germline V gives CDR1 KGHSH, CDR2 LQKENI.

V is TRBV24-1 and J is TRBJ2-3, with TRBD2 as a possible D gene (5 bases). The germline V and J ends were trimmed by 3 bases and 0 bases, with 12 bases remaining between them. This CDR3 is 16 amino acids long. In germline, CDR1 is KGHDR, CDR2 SFDVKD. The CDR3 is CATSDSGFSSTDTQYF. CDR3 DNA: TGTGCCACCAGTGATAGCGGCTTCTCTAGCACAGATACGCAGTATTTT.

The rearrangement links TRBV29-1 to TRBJ1-2; TRBD1 matches 7 bases. The trim removed 4 bases at V and 8 bases at J, leaving 7 bases unmatched. The CDR3 has 12 residues. Germline loops: CDR1 SQVTM, CDR2 ANQGSEA. The CDR3, as DNA: TGCAGCGTTGCAGGGGGGACAGAAGGCTACACCTTC. It translates to CSVAGGTEGYTF.

The chain couples TRBV9 to TRBJ2-1, with 10 bases fitting TRBD2. Unmatched junction bases numbered 2, after V lost 1 base and J lost 4 bases. In germline, CDR1 is SGDLS, CDR2 YYNGEE. The CDR3 spans 15 residues. This CDR3 is CASSVSSGGYNEQFF. The CDR3 DNA is TGTGCCAGCAGCGTATCTAGCGGGGGTTACAATGAGCAGTTCTTC.

V is TRBV11-3 and J is TRBJ1-1; the D is unclear. Germline V gives CDR1 SGHNT, CDR2 YENEEA. The CDR3 length is 13 residues. V dropped 0 bases and J dropped 5 bases, with 7 bases sitting between them. The CDR3, as DNA: TGTGCCAGCAGCTTAGAGCGGGATACTGAAGCTTTCTTT. It translates to CASSLERDTEAFF.

The chain combines TRBV18 with TRBJ1-1; TRBD1 agrees at 7 bases. V lost 5 bases to trimming and J lost 2 bases; unmatched junction nucleotides: 5. This CDR3 is built from 14 residues. The germline V gene encodes CDR1 KGHSH and CDR2 LQKENI. CDR3: CASSVGTANTEAFF. The CDR3 DNA sequence: TGTGCCAGCTCAGTCGGGACAGCCAACACTGAAGCTTTCTTT. Supplemented by reference TRBV18 and TRBJ1-1, the full variable domain reads NAGVMQNPRHLVRRRGQEARLRCSPMKGHSHVYWYRQLPEEGLKFMVYLQKENIIDESGMPKERFSAEFPKEGPSILRIQQVVRGDSAAYFCASSVGTANTEAFFGQGTRLTVV.

V and J are TRBV11-3 and TRBJ2-2, with 8 bases identical to TRBD1. Germline CDR1 is SGHNT and CDR2 is YENEEA. Unmatched junction bases numbered 3, after V lost 4 bases and J lost 5 bases. This CDR3 is 14 amino acids long. CDR3 nucleotide sequence: TGTGCCAGCAGCTGGACAGGGCGGACCGGGGAGCTGTTTTTT. This translates into CASSWTGRTGELFF.

V usage is TRBV11-3 and J usage is TRBJ2-3; D unresolved. In germline, CDR1 is SGHNT, CDR2 YENEEA. This CDR3 is built from 11 residues. Trimming shortened V by 4 bases and J by 6 bases, and 5 bases separated the two germline ends. The CDR3 is CASSWSDTQYF. CDR3 in DNA: TGTGCCAGCAGCTGGTCGGATACGCAGTATTTT. The variable domain in full, with the rest retrieved from reference TRBV11-3 and TRBJ2-3, is EAGVVQSPRYKIIEKKQPVAFWCNPISGHNTLYWYLQNLGQGPELLIRYENEEAVDDSQLPKDRFSAERLKGVDSTLKIQPAELGDSAVYLCASSWSDTQYFGPGTRLTVL.

A remark on this clone: Other DNA sequences of this sample code for an identical CDR3. The V call is TRBV19, the J call TRBJ1-6; no definite D call. Germline lookup yields CDR1 LNHDA and CDR2 SQIVND (reference sequence). Trimming removed 1 base from V and 7 bases from J, with 8 bases in between. The CDR3 spans 14 residues. This chain's CDR3 is CASSIVGGNSPLHF. As DNA, the CDR3 is TGTGCCAGTAGTATAGTAGGCGGAAATTCACCCCTCCACTTT.

This chain connects TRBV12-3 or TRBV12-4 to TRBJ1-2; no firm D call. The CDR3 extends over 13 amino acids. Trimming shortened V by 4 bases and J by 8 bases, and 14 bases separated the two germline ends. This CDR3 reads CASSWSQRAGYTF. The DNA for the CDR3 is TGTGCCAGCAGTTGGAGTCAACGGGCCGGCTACACCTTC.

The chain combines TRBV7-9 with TRBJ2-7; a weak D match, TRBD2 (6 bases). From germline, CDR1 is SEHNR and CDR2 FQNEAQ (reference sequence). This CDR3 comprises 12 residues. Trimming removed 5 bases from V and 3 bases from J, with 8 bases in between. CDR3 coding DNA: TGTGCCAGCAGCGGGGACTTCTACGAGCAGTACTTC. It specifies CASSGDFYEQYF.

The V and J genes are TRBV27 and TRBJ2-5, with D maybe TRBD1 (6 bases). This CDR3 contains 14 residues. Germline lookup yields CDR1 MNHEY and CDR2 SMNVEV (reference sequence). V was clipped by 5 bases and J by 5 bases, with 15 bases between them. CDR3: CASSNARGEETQYF. CDR3 sequence (DNA): TGTGCCAGCAGTAACGCCAGGGGTGAGGAGACCCAGTACTTC.

V is TRBV6-2 or TRBV6-3 and J is TRBJ2-7, with 8 bases matching TRBD1. Germline CDR1 reads MNHEY; CDR2 reads SVGEGT. This CDR3 contains 14 residues. Unmatched junction bases numbered 7, after V lost 5 bases and J lost 4 bases. In DNA, the CDR3 is TGTGCCAGCAGTCCGGGACAGGCCCCGTACGAGCAGTACTTC. This translates into CASSPGQAPYEQYF.

This clone appeared a single time. The chain uses TRBV5-6 and TRBJ2-7; D gene uncertain. Germline-derived CDR1 and CDR2 are SGHDT and YYEEEE. The CDR3 length is 15 residues. Trimming took off 2 bases at V and 0 bases at J, with 12 bases between the two ends. CDR3 in amino acids: CASSFVNSVSYEQYF. In DNA form, the CDR3 reads TGTGCCAGCAGCTTCGTCAACAGCGTCTCCTACGAGCAGTACTTC. The full variable domain, with the rest looked up from reference TRBV5-6 and TRBJ2-7, is DAGVTQSPTHLIKTRGQQVTLRCSPKSGHDTVSWYQQALGQGPQFIFQYYEEEERQRGNFPDRFSGHQFPNYSSELNVNALLLGDSALYLCASSFVNSVSYEQYFGPGTRLTVT.

V is TRBV28 and J is TRBJ1-1, with 7 bases fitting TRBD1. This CDR3 has 14 amino acids. Trimming removed 6 bases from V and 1 base from J; junction bases left unmatched: 5. Germline CDR1 MDHEN, CDR2 SYDVKM. The CDR3, as DNA: TGTGCCAGCAGCCCCGACAGGGAGAACACTGAAGCTTTCTTT. It yields the protein CASSPDRENTEAFF.

The chain employs TRBV5-6 and TRBJ1-2; D unresolved. V gave up 2 bases and J gave up 7 bases, with 12 bases separating them. The CDR3 consists of 13 residues. Germline CDR1 SGHDT, CDR2 YYEEEE. The CDR3: CASSFFEGSGYTF. The DNA of the CDR3 is TGTGCCAGCAGCTTTTTCGAGGGTTCTGGCTACACCTTC.

The chain couples TRBV30 to TRBJ2-3, with 12 bases that match TRBD2. The trim removed 0 bases at V and 3 bases at J, leaving 10 bases unmatched. The CDR3 totals 18 residues. Germline lookup yields CDR1 GTSNPN and CDR2 SVGIG (reference sequence). CDR3 region: CAWSVVLAGGVGTDTQYF. The CDR3 nucleotides read TGTGCCTGGAGTGTGGTGCTAGCGGGGGGGGTTGGTACAGATACGCAGTATTTT.

This sequence joins TRBV12-5 and TRBJ2-7, with TRBD1 matching 8 bases. The CDR3 consists of 16 residues. CDR1 and CDR2 from the germline V gene are LGHNT and FRNRAP. V lost 3 bases to trimming and J lost 7 bases; unmatched junction nucleotides: 14. CDR3 sequence reads: CASGFRTGSLNREQYF. The DNA of the CDR3 is TGTGCTAGTGGTTTTCGGACAGGGAGCCTAAATAGGGAGCAGTACTTC.

This CDR3 is CASSELAGGIEQFF. The CDR3 DNA follows: TGTGCCAGCAGTGAGCTAGCGGGGGGTATAGAGCAGTTCTTC. The gene calls are TRBV6-1 and TRBJ2-1; 11 bases match TRBD2. Germline assignment: CDR1 MNHNS and CDR2 SASEGT. The CDR3 runs to 14 residues. V was pared by 3 bases and J by 10 bases, with 5 bases of the junction left unmatched.

This rearrangement joins TRBV5-1 to TRBJ2-5; TRBD2 agrees at 8 bases. With V trimmed by 0 bases and J by 4 bases, 2 bases remained unmatched. This CDR3 contains 14 residues. Germline CDR1 SGHRS, CDR2 YFSETQ. The DNA of the CDR3 is TGCGCCAGCAGCTTGGTCGGGGGGGTAGAGACCCAGTACTTC. Its protein is CASSLVGGVETQYF.

In DNA form, the CDR3 reads TGCGCCAGCAGCGCACCCGGGACAGGGGTAGCCAAAAACATTCAGTACTTC. The encoded protein is CASSAPGTGVAKNIQYF. The chain is built from TRBV4-1 and TRBJ2-4; 10 bases are a match to TRBD1. CDR1 is MGHRA and CDR2 is YSYEKL in the germline V gene. This CDR3 comprises 17 residues. V was pared by 5 bases and J by 0 bases, with 7 bases of the junction left unmatched.

CDR3 amino acids: CASLQGARGQPQHF. The CDR3 DNA sequence: TGCGCCAGTCTACAGGGGGCGCGGGGTCAGCCCCAGCATTTT. This chain joins TRBV10-2 and TRBJ1-5; 9 bases match TRBD1. Per the germline V gene, CDR1 is WSHSY and CDR2 is SAAADI. The V and J ends lost 9 bases and 6 bases, in that order; junction bases with no gene match: 9. The CDR3 runs to 14 residues.

The chain combines TRBV3-1 (or the pseudogene TRBV3-2) with TRBJ2-7; TRBD1 matches 7 bases. J was trimmed by 5 bases and V by 3 bases; bases with no gene match: 7. Germline assignment: CDR1 LGHDT and CDR2 YNNKEL (reference sequence). The CDR3 covers 14 residues. CDR3 residues: CASSQSGTDNEQYF. CDR3 coding DNA: TGTGCCAGCAGCCAGTCCGGGACAGATAACGAGCAGTACTTC.

V gene TRBV6-2 or TRBV6-3 combines with J gene TRBJ2-3; 7 bases fit TRBD2. The CDR3 has 17 residues. Germline CDR1 MNHEY, CDR2 SVGEGT. Trimming took 0 bases from V and 5 from J; bases not matched to a gene: 11. CDR3 sequence: CASSYSASGHGGDTQYF. CDR3 DNA sequence: TGTGCCAGCAGTTACTCGGCTAGCGGCCATGGGGGAGATACGCAGTATTTT.

The rearrangement joins TRBV19 to TRBJ1-1; D is possibly TRBD1 (5 bases). This CDR3 spans 14 amino acids. Germline V gene data show CDR1 as LNHDA and CDR2 as SQIVND (reference sequence). The V end lost 5 bases, the J end lost 5 bases, and 15 bases lay between the germline ends. The CDR3 is CASSPTGLRTEAFF. CDR3 bases: TGTGCCAGTAGTCCCACGGGACTTAGGACTGAAGCTTTCTTT.

The chain combines TRBV19 with TRBJ1-5, with D perhaps matching TRBD1 (6 bases). Trimming removed 1 base from V and 6 bases from J, with 13 bases in between. CDR3 length equals 15 residues. The V gene's germline CDR1 is LNHDA and CDR2 SQIVND (reference sequence). CDR3: CASSIGGQAGQPQHF. The CDR3 DNA reads TGTGCCAGTAGTATAGGGGGGCAGGCGGGTCAGCCCCAGCATTTT.

The chain uses TRBV2 and TRBJ2-7; 7 positions agree with TRBD1. Trimming took 10 bases from V and 7 from J; bases not matched to a gene: 16. CDR3 length: 14 amino acids. Germline V CDR1 and CDR2: SNHLY, FYNNEI. The CDR3 region is CAKRQGALLSEQYF. DNA for the CDR3: TGTGCCAAAAGACAGGGCGCCCTATTGAGTGAGCAGTACTTC.

The chain employs TRBV19 and TRBJ1-1; D unresolved. Trimming took off 0 bases at V and 1 base at J, with 9 bases between the two ends. This CDR3 contains 15 residues. The germline V gene has CDR1 LNHDA and CDR2 SQIVND (reference sequence). CDR3 in DNA: TGTGCCAGTAGTATAGATCGAGGCACGAACACTGAAGCTTTCTTT. This gives the protein CASSIDRGTNTEAFF.